This note documents a single T cell receptor beta chain sequence. What it recognizes is unknown. This entry belongs to a study of OX40 agonist ivuxolimab in advanced cancers. Study outcomes and limitations: Relative to CD4+ cells, CD8+ T cells on average had more expanded clones.

Clones were read by immunoSEQ multiplex PCR, and TCRdb kept only the in-frame ones, dropping some. The data contain tens of thousands of clones, around 83% of them singletons. This TCR came from an adult with an advanced solid tumor such as melanoma, head and neck, liver or kidney cancer. The sample here was CD4+ or CD8+ T cells sorted from blood, taken in a trial of the OX40 agonist ivuxolimab.

The CDR3 DNA reads as TGTGCCAGCTCACCTGGAGAGGAGCAGTTCTTC. It codes for CASSPGEEQFF. The chain carries TRBV18 and TRBJ2-1; D remains ambiguous. Germline values: CDR1 KGHSH, CDR2 LQKENI. The ends were cut back, 3 bases at V and 10 bases at J, with 7 bases in the middle. The CDR3 runs to 11 residues.